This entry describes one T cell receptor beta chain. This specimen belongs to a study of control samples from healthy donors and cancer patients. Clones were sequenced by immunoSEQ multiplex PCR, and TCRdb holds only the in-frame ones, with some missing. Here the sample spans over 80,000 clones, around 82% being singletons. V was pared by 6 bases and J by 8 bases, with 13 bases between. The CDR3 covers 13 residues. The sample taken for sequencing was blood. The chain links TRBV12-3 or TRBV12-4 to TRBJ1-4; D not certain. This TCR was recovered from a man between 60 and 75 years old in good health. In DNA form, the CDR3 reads TGTGCCAGCAGCTGGACCCCATGGGAAAAACTGTTTTTT. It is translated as CASSWTPWEKLFF.